The 7 T cell receptor beta chains below all came from one sample that was sequenced in a study of T cells after yellow fever vaccination. TCRdb re-called the 5' RACE reads with MiXCR, one entry per CDR3 protein. The data hold fewer than 500,000 distinct CDR3 sequences, with roughly a sixth observed a single time. The sequences come from PBMCs, collected before the yellow fever booster vaccination. The origin of the receptors is a man aged 18 to 29 who received the YFV17D yellow fever vaccine.

The sample holds a few counts of this clonotype. The chain carries TRBV7-2 and TRBJ2-3; TRBD1 aligns across 8 bases. CDR1 and CDR2 from the germline V gene are SGHTA and FQGNSA. Germline trimming cut 5 bases from V and 7 bases from J; bases unmatched to any gene: 11. The CDR3 has 15 amino acids. The CDR3 bases are TGTGCCAGCAGCAGGGACAGGAGTGGGAGAAATACGCAGTATTTT. Its protein is CASSRDRSGRNTQYF.

The chain is built from TRBV7-3 and TRBJ2-7, with D hard to call. Trimming took 2 bases from V and 7 from J, leaving 15 bases between them. CDR3 size: 14 residues. Germline CDR1 reads SGHTA; CDR2 reads FQGTGA. The CDR3 here is CASSLSPTAREQYF. CDR3 in DNA: TGTGCCAGCAGCTTATCCCCGACGGCACGGGAGCAGTACTTC. Filled out from reference TRBV7-3 and TRBJ2-7, the complete variable domain reads GAGVSQTPSNKVTEKGKYVELRCDPISGHTALYWYRQSLGQGPEFLIYFQGTGAADDSGLPNDRFFAVRPEGSVSTLKIQRTERGDSAVYLCASSLSPTAREQYFGPGTRLTVT.

This clonotype was observed at least ten times. The chain links TRBV7-2 to TRBJ2-2; 8 bases fit TRBD1. The germline V gene has CDR1 SGHTA and CDR2 FQGNSA. V was pared by 5 bases and J by 3 bases, with 5 bases of the junction left unmatched. The CDR3 runs to 15 residues. CDR3 nucleotides: TGTGCCAGCAGCGCGGGACAGGTCGACACCGGGGAGCTGTTTTTT. It is translated as CASSAGQVDTGELFF.

This clonotype has at least ten counts. CDR3 DNA sequence: TGTGCCAGCAGTCCGACTAGCGGGGGATACAATGAGCAGTTCTTC. Protein sequence: CASSPTSGGYNEQFF. The chain joins TRBV7-2 to TRBJ2-1; 12 nucleotides match TRBD2. V shed 6 bases and J 4 bases; nucleotides not matched to a gene: 4. Germline V gene sequence: CDR1 SGHTA, CDR2 FQGNSA. This CDR3 is built from 15 residues. The whole variable domain, filled in from reference TRBV7-2 and TRBJ2-1, reads GAGVSQSPSNKVTEKGKDVELRCDPISGHTALYWYRQSLGQGLEFLIYFQGNSAPDKSGLPSDRFSAERTGGSVSTLTIQRTQQEDSAVYLCASSPTSGGYNEQFFGPGTRLTVL.

This clonotype has a handful of counts. The chain recombines TRBV9 with TRBJ2-5, with TRBD2 matching 7 bases. CDR3 length: 13 amino acids. Germline trimming cut 0 bases from V and 13 bases from J; bases unmatched to any gene: 9. Germline V CDR1 and CDR2: SGDLS, YYNGEE. The CDR3 is CASSVDPGGTGYF. DNA for the CDR3: TGTGCCAGCAGCGTAGATCCCGGGGGGACGGGGTACTTC.

CDR3 protein: CSVSSGLRYGYTF. Written as DNA, the CDR3 is TGCAGCGTTTCTTCGGGACTGCGCTATGGCTACACCTTC. The chain employs TRBV29-1 and TRBJ1-2; D possibly corresponds to TRBD1 (5 bases). The CDR3 runs to 13 residues. Germline CDR1 reads SQVTM; CDR2 reads ANQGSEA. V lost 5 bases and J 4 bases, leaving 14 bases between the germline ends.

This clonotype was seen only a few times. The chain has TRBV4-1 and TRBJ2-7, with a weak D call TRBD2 (6 bases). Germline V gene data show CDR1 as MGHRA and CDR2 as YSYEKL. The CDR3 covers 14 residues. Deletions cut 3 bases from V and 2 bases from J, with 11 bases between. The CDR3 coding sequence is TGCGCCAGCAGCCAGCCCACGGGGGCCTACGAGCAGTACTTC. The encoded protein is CASSQPTGAYEQYF.